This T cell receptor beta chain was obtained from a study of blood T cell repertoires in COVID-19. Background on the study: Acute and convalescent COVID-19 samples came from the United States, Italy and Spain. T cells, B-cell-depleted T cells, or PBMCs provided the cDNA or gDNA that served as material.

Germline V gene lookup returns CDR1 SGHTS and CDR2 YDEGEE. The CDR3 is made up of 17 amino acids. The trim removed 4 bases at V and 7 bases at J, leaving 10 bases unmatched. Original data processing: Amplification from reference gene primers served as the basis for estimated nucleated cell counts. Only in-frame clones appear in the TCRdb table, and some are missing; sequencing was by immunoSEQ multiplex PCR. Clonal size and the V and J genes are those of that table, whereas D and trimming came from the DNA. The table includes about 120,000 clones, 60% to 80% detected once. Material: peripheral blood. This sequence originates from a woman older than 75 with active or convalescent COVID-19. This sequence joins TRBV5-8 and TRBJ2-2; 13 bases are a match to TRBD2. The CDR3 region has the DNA TGTGCCAGCAGCCGTCCCGGGACTAGCGGGAAAGACGGGGAGCTGTTTTTT. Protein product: CASSRPGTSGKDGELFF.